Listed below are T cell receptor beta chains from one sample, sequenced in a study of T cell clones after liver transplantation. The repertoire was sequenced with immunoSEQ multiplex PCR; TCRdb's copy has only in-frame clones and lacks some. The profile covers about 80,000 clones, with 70% to 85% appearing a single time and less than 0.6% taken by the ten largest. Sequenced material: CD4+ T cells from blood, taken roughly 3.5 years after liver transplant. Receptors were obtained from a human patient who received a liver transplant. The graft donor may account for some of the T cells. Each CDR3 is given with its conserved first and last residue. The D gene is left open where the match is weak. Clone size is given for some rows only: seen once, a few or many times, or a class if the clone is expanded.

j_call d_call clone_size v_call cdr3_nt cdr3_aa
TRBJ2-5 NA NA TRBV5-1 TGCGCCAGCAGCTTGGCGCACAGGAACCTTGAAGAGACCCAGTACTTC CASSLAHRNLEETQYF
TRBJ1-1 TRBD1 NA TRBV19 TGTGCCAGTATGGGACAGGGAAGAGGGAACACTGAAGCTTTCTTT CASMGQGRGNTEAFF
TRBJ2-2 NA few TRBV5-1 TGCGCCAGCAGCCCACAGGGCAGCGGGGAGCTGTTTTTT CASSPQGSGELFF
TRBJ1-2 NA NA TRBV6-5 TGTGCCAGCAGGCTACAGGGCAATCATGGCTACACCTTC CASRLQGNHGYTF
TRBJ2-7 NA few TRBV5-6 TGTGCCAGCAGCTTCGATCAGGTGCCAACCTACGAGCAGTACTTC CASSFDQVPTYEQYF
TRBJ2-3 NA NA TRBV2 TGTGCCAGCAGTGAAAGCCGCACAGATACGCAGTATTTT CASSESRTDTQYF
TRBJ2-3 TRBD1 NA TRBV6-6 TGTGCCAGCAGTTTCCGGACAGGGGGCGAGGCAGATACGCAGTATTTT CASSFRTGGEADTQYF
TRBJ2-7 NA NA TRBV7-2 TGTGCCAGCAGCTTAGGTTTCAAGCGCGGCCCCCCAGAGCAGTACTTC CASSLGFKRGPPEQYF
TRBJ1-1 NA NA TRBV10-3 TGTGCCATCAGTGATGGCAAGTTGAACACTGAAGCTTTCTTT CAISDGKLNTEAFF
TRBJ2-1 NA NA TRBV5-1 TGCGCCAGCACCCTTAGCGGATCCTACAATGAGCAGTTCTTC CASTLSGSYNEQFF
TRBJ1-1 NA NA TRBV9 TGTGCCAGCAGCGCCGGGGAGGGTGGGGGGTTTGTGAACACTGAAGCTTTCTTT CASSAGEGGGFVNTEAFF
TRBJ2-3 TRBD2 NA TRBV11-2 TGTGCCAGCAGCTTAGTGGCTAGCGGGAGTGGGAGGTCAGATACGCAGTATTTT CASSLVASGSGRSDTQYF
TRBJ2-1 NA NA TRBV7-9 TGTGCCAGCAGCGTCACCCGGGGGCGGGAGAGTCAGGAGCAGTTCTTC CASSVTRGRESQEQFF
TRBJ2-5 NA few TRBV15 TGTGCCACCAGCAGAGATAAAAGGGGTGAAGAGACCCAGTACTTC CATSRDKRGEETQYF
TRBJ2-5 NA NA TRBV30 TGTGCCTGGAGTCTGGGAGAGACCCAGTACTTC CAWSLGETQYF
TRBJ2-7 TRBD1 NA TRBV2 TGTGCCAGCAGTGAGCAGGGGGCCGCCTACGAGCAGTACTTC CASSEQGAAYEQYF
TRBJ1-1 NA NA TRBV28 TGTGCCAGCAGCAACCCGACAAGGATGAACACTGAAGCTTTCTTT CASSNPTRMNTEAFF
TRBJ2-1 TRBD1 few TRBV12-5 TGTGCTAGTGCCGACAGGACAGGCCTCTCCTACAATGAGCAGTTCTTC CASADRTGLSYNEQFF
TRBJ2-5 TRBD1 once TRBV6-5 TGTGCCAGCAGAGACGGGACAGCCCAGGGGGAGACCCAGTACTTC CASRDGTAQGETQYF
TRBJ2-1 NA NA TRBV7-9 TGTGCCAGCAGCTTAGCCAATGAGCAGTTCTTC CASSLANEQFF
TRBJ1-2 TRBD1 NA TRBV28 TGTGCCAGCACCTCCCTCGGGACAGGGGACGGCTACACCTTC CASTSLGTGDGYTF
TRBJ2-3 NA NA TRBV7-2 TGTGCCAGCAGCTCCTTAGCGGTTACGCAGTATTTT CASSSLAVTQYF
TRBJ2-3 NA few TRBV10-2 TGCGCCAGCAGTGACCTGACAGGCACAGATACGCAGTATTTT CASSDLTGTDTQYF